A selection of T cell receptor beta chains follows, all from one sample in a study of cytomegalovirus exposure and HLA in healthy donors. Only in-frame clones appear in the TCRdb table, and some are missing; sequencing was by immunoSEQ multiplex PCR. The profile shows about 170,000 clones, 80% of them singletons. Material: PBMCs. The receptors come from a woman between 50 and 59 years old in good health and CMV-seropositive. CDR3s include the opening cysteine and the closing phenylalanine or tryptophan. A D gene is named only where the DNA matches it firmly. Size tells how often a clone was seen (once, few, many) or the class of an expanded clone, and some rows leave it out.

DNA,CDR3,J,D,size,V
TGTGCCAGCTCCCTCTCCTCCGGGGCCTACAATGAGCAGTTCTTC,CASSLSSGAYNEQFF,TRBJ2-1,.,.,TRBV7-2
TGTGCCAGCAGCCCCGGGGGCGGGAGAAGTTTGTACGAGCAGTACTTC,CASSPGGGRSLYEQYF,TRBJ2-7,.,.,TRBV5-4
TGCGCCAGCCGTCAGGGTTTGACTTCTGGGGCCAACGTCCTGACTTTC,CASRQGLTSGANVLTF,TRBJ2-6,.,few,TRBV5-1
TGCGCCAGCAGCCAAGATGAAGGTGGGGAGCCCGAGGATGAGCAGTTCTTC,CASSQDEGGEPEDEQFF,TRBJ2-1,.,.,TRBV4-3
TGTGCTAGTGCCCCATCTGGGCAGCTGAAGAACACCGGGGAGCTGTTTTTT,CASAPSGQLKNTGELFF,TRBJ2-2,.,.,TRBV12-5
TGTGCCAGCAGTCTAATCACCGGGGAGCTGTTTTTT,CASSLITGELFF,TRBJ2-2,.,.,TRBV28
TGTGCCTGGAGGACCGGGACACAAGCTTTCTTT,CAWRTGTQAFF,TRBJ1-1,.,.,TRBV30
TGTGCCAGCACCCAACGCGCACCCGCCGGCTCCTACAATGAGCAGTTCTTC,CASTQRAPAGSYNEQFF,TRBJ2-1,.,few,TRBV7-6
TGTGCCAGCAGGGTTTTTACGAGCTCCTATAATTCACCCCTCCACTTT,CASRVFTSSYNSPLHF,TRBJ1-6,.,.,TRBV2
TGTGCCAGCAAAACAGGGAACTCTCAGCCCCAGCATTTT,CASKTGNSQPQHF,TRBJ1-5,.,.,TRBV28
TGTGCCAGCAGCGCCACCGGGACAGGGCACGACGAGCAGTACTTC,CASSATGTGHDEQYF,TRBJ2-7,TRBD1,.,TRBV11-2
TGTGCCAGCAGCTCCATAGCGGGGGGAGACAATGAGCAGTTCTTC,CASSSIAGGDNEQFF,TRBJ2-1,TRBD2,.,TRBV11-3
TGTGCCAGCAGTGAATACGGGGGGCAACAAGAGACCCAGTACTTC,CASSEYGGQQETQYF,TRBJ2-5,.,few,TRBV25-1
TGTGCCAGCAGTCTACACCGGGGACAGTTGGGTGGAAACACCATATATTTT,CASSLHRGQLGGNTIYF,TRBJ1-3,TRBD1,.,TRBV28
TGTGCCAGCAGCGGCAGGGAGGCAGGAGACACTGAAGCTTTCTTT,CASSGREAGDTEAFF,TRBJ1-1,.,.,TRBV9
TGTGCCAGCAGCCCCGGACAGGCCACAGATACGCAGTATTTT,CASSPGQATDTQYF,TRBJ2-3,TRBD1,.,TRBV7-2
TGTGCCAGCAGCCCCACAGGGATAGGTGCGTGGGAGACCCAGTACTTC,CASSPTGIGAWETQYF,TRBJ2-5,.,once,TRBV7-2
TGTGCCAGCAGTGGGGGGGGGCCCCTCCACTTT,CASSGGGPLHF,TRBJ1-6,.,.,TRBV7-2
TGTGCCAGCAGCTTTAGGGGGCTAAACTATGGCTACACCTTC,CASSFRGLNYGYTF,TRBJ1-2,TRBD1,.,TRBV7-9
TGTGCCAGCAGCGTAGACAGGGGGCTGGGCAATGAAAAACTGTTTTTT,CASSVDRGLGNEKLFF,TRBJ1-4,TRBD1,.,TRBV9
TGTGCCACCAGGGACAGGGAGGGAGGAAGCAATCAGCCCCAGCATTTT,CATRDREGGSNQPQHF,TRBJ1-5,TRBD1,.,TRBV27
TGTGCCAGCAGTTTCTGGCGGACAGGGCACAATCAGCCCCAGCATTTT,CASSFWRTGHNQPQHF,TRBJ1-5,TRBD1,.,TRBV28
TGTGCCAGCAGTCTCACAGTCCCCACTGAAGCTTTCTTT,CASSLTVPTEAFF,TRBJ1-1,.,.,TRBV28
TGTGCCAGCTCACGGGACAGAGTTCAAGAGACCCAGTACTTC,CASSRDRVQETQYF,TRBJ2-5,TRBD1,.,TRBV18
TGTGCCAGCAGCCAATCCCCGACAGGGGACTATGGCTACACCTTC,CASSQSPTGDYGYTF,TRBJ1-2,TRBD1,.,TRBV14
TGCAGTGCTGGCCCTCAAGATACGCAGTATTTT,CSAGPQDTQYF,TRBJ2-3,.,few,TRBV20-1
TGTGCCAGCTCACCACCGTTGACAGGGGCTCAAAACATTCAGTACTTC,CASSPPLTGAQNIQYF,TRBJ2-4,TRBD1,.,TRBV18
TGTGCCACCTACTCAGGGGACAGCAATCAGCCCCAGCATTTT,CATYSGDSNQPQHF,TRBJ1-5,.,.,TRBV2
TGTGCCAGCAGTAATGGCGGGTATCAGCCCCAGCATTTT,CASSNGGYQPQHF,TRBJ1-5,.,once,TRBV7-9
TGTGCCTGGACTAGCGGAGCGAACACCGGGGAGCTGTTTTTT,CAWTSGANTGELFF,TRBJ2-2,TRBD2,once,TRBV7-9
TGTGCCAGCAGTTTGGACAGGAGCTCCTACGAGCAGTACTTC,CASSLDRSSYEQYF,TRBJ2-7,TRBD1,.,TRBV6-5
TGTGCCAGCAGCTTAAAAGGGCCGAGGGCCGGGGAGCTGTTTTTT,CASSLKGPRAGELFF,TRBJ2-2,.,.,TRBV7-3
TGTGCCAGCAGCTTAGGACTAGCGGGAGCGAATGAGCAGTTCTTC,CASSLGLAGANEQFF,TRBJ2-1,TRBD2,.,TRBV5-6
TGTGCCAGCAGCAAAGGGGGACGGGGGGGAAATGAAAAACTGTTTTTT,CASSKGGRGGNEKLFF,TRBJ1-4,.,.,TRBV21-1
TGTGCCAGCAGCTTATCGGCAGATACGCAGTATTTT,CASSLSADTQYF,TRBJ2-3,.,.,TRBV7-2
TGCAGCGTTGAAGAACGCAGGGACTATGGCTACACCTTC,CSVEERRDYGYTF,TRBJ1-2,.,.,TRBV29-1
TGTGCCAGCAGCCAAGAGGTTCGCCTAGCGGGAGTCTTAAGTGCAGATACGCAGTATTTT,CASSQEVRLAGVLSADTQYF,TRBJ2-3,TRBD2,.,TRBV4-2
TGTGCCAGCAGCTTTCAGGGGAAGGGAAAAGGCTACACCTTC,CASSFQGKGKGYTF,TRBJ1-2,.,.,TRBV7-2
TGTGCCAGCAGCTCAGGGACAGGGACCCGCTCTAACTATGGCTACACCTTC,CASSSGTGTRSNYGYTF,TRBJ1-2,TRBD1,.,TRBV11-2
TGTGCCAGCAGCCAAAGTCGGGGGGTAAACACCGGGGAGCTGTTTTTT,CASSQSRGVNTGELFF,TRBJ2-2,TRBD2,.,TRBV5-4
TGTGCCAGCAGCCAAGGCGGGAGGGCCTCGAACACCGGGGAGCTGTTTTTT,CASSQGGRASNTGELFF,TRBJ2-2,TRBD2,once,TRBV4-2
TGTGCCAGCAGCCCTGGGACTAGCGGGAGCAATGAGCAGTTCTTC,CASSPGTSGSNEQFF,TRBJ2-1,TRBD2,.,TRBV4-2
TGTGCCAGCACTGGACTAGCGGGGGGAGAGACCCAGTACTTC,CASTGLAGGETQYF,TRBJ2-5,TRBD2,few,TRBV2
TGTGCCAGCAGCCCGGAGTACGAGCAGTACTTC,CASSPEYEQYF,TRBJ2-7,.,.,TRBV7-2
TGTGCCAGCAGTGCCCCCAGGGTAGCGGGCGCCCCAGATACGCAGTATTTT,CASSAPRVAGAPDTQYF,TRBJ2-3,TRBD2,.,TRBV6-1
TGCGCCAGCAGGGGGACAGGACTCGGGTCCTACGAGCAGTACTTC,CASRGTGLGSYEQYF,TRBJ2-7,TRBD1,.,TRBV10-2
TGCGCCAGCAGCCCCCTCGGACGACGACTAGCGGGAGCCTTCGATGAGCAGTTCTTC,CASSPLGRRLAGAFDEQFF,TRBJ2-1,TRBD2,.,TRBV5-1
TGCGCCAGCAGCCAACAGGCGGGTGTAGATACGCAGTATTTT,CASSQQAGVDTQYF,TRBJ2-3,.,.,TRBV4-3
TGTGCCAGCAGCTTGAAGGAGTCTAGAGTGTACCAAGAGACCCAGTACTTC,CASSLKESRVYQETQYF,TRBJ2-5,.,.,TRBV5-8
TGTGCCAGCAGCCAAGCCCTAAGCGGGAGGGCCCTGGGCAATGAGCAGTTCTTC,CASSQALSGRALGNEQFF,TRBJ2-1,TRBD2,.,TRBV4-2
TGTGCCAGCAGTCAGACAGGGAAGCAAGAGACCCAGTACTTC,CASSQTGKQETQYF,TRBJ2-5,TRBD1,.,TRBV2
TGTGCCAGCGTCTTAGGGGGTCAGCCCCAGCATTTT,CASVLGGQPQHF,TRBJ1-5,.,few,TRBV9
TGTGCCATCAGTGGCGGCAGTAATAATTCACCCCTCCACTTT,CAISGGSNNSPLHF,TRBJ1-6,.,.,TRBV10-3
TGCGCCAGCAGCTTACAGGGATCCTATGGCTACACCTTC,CASSLQGSYGYTF,TRBJ1-2,.,.,TRBV5-1
TGCGCCAGCAGTGTCACCCAGGGGAACACTGAAGCTTTCTTT,CASSVTQGNTEAFF,TRBJ1-1,.,.,TRBV10-2
TGTGCCAGCAGTGAACTCGGGCGGAGGAGCTCCTACGAGCAGTACTTC,CASSELGRRSSYEQYF,TRBJ2-7,.,.,TRBV6-1
TGTGCCAGCAGCGTTCAGGGGCCGGGTGGCTACACCTTC,CASSVQGPGGYTF,TRBJ1-2,.,once,TRBV9